This T cell receptor beta chain is drawn from a study of T cell responses to AZD1222 COVID-19 vaccine. From germline, CDR1 is SNHLY and CDR2 FYNNEI. The CDR3 is made up of 15 amino acids. Losses at the gene ends were 6 bases for V and 2 bases for J; bases not matched to a gene: 6. Note on this clone: Its target is not known.

The study's findings and limits: A mostly white British donor set with more females was recruited, and clonal diversity was possibly underestimated.

The data were produced by immunoSEQ multiplex PCR, yet TCRdb's version contains in-frame clones alone and is incomplete. The sample records 100,000 to 150,000 clones, 90% being singletons. The sequence derives from an adult in good health. The chain employs TRBV2 and TRBJ1-3, with 8 bases identical to TRBD1. The sample here was peripheral blood, taken on day 0 of AZD1222 vaccination. The CDR3 DNA is TGTGCCAGCAGCGCAGGGGGCCGCGCTGGAAACACCATATATTTT. This encodes CASSAGGRAGNTIYF.